These T cell receptor beta chains were read from a single sample in a study of T-cell memory formation after mild COVID-19. A single record per CDR3 protein comes from TCRdb applying MiXCR to the 5' RACE reads. The profile covers just over 350,000 distinct CDR3 sequences, with roughly an eighth appearing a single time and 22% taken by the ten largest. Sequenced material: PBMCs or a T cell subset sorted from them (not recorded which). These receptors were obtained from a man between 18 and 29 years old who had mild COVID-19 (a few samples of this study predate the infection). Cell type and time point are not known. CDR3s include the opening cysteine and the closing phenylalanine or tryptophan. The order of the fields is D gene, J gene, clone size, V gene, CDR3 protein. A D gene is named only where the DNA matches it firmly. Expanded clones are given a class, and other clones once, few, many or no size at all.

TRBD1 TRBJ2-1 few TRBV6-1 CASSEMGQGGKEQFF
. TRBJ2-2 . TRBV5-1 CASTGTLANTGELFF
. TRBJ2-5 . TRBV4-2 CASSQDLTVFKTQYF
. TRBJ2-5 many TRBV11-1 CASSLQGYQETQYF
TRBD1 TRBJ1-1 . TRBV3-1 CASSHAGTGRTEAFF
. TRBJ1-1 many TRBV5-1 CASSLFGENTEAFF
. TRBJ2-5 . TRBV19 CASSWFGGPGETQYF
. TRBJ1-5 few TRBV6-5 CASRKDGGGEGLDQPQHF
. TRBJ1-3 . TRBV6-5 CASSPKFSGNTIYF
. TRBJ2-3 . TRBV5-1 CASSLARVADTQYF